The T cell receptor (beta chain) described here comes from a study of OX40 agonist ivuxolimab in advanced cancers. This CDR3 region has 17 residues. Germline CDR1 and CDR2: LGHNA and YNFKEQ. J was trimmed by 3 bases and V by 1 base; bases with no gene match: 8. Assay: immunoSEQ multiplex PCR; the TCRdb copy retains only in-frame clones and omits some. The table records around 70,000 clones, roughly four fifths of them present only once. The sample here was CD4+ or CD8+ T cells sorted from blood, taken in a trial of the OX40 agonist ivuxolimab. V is TRBV4-2 and J is TRBJ1-3; TRBD1 matches at 8 bases. The sequence was collected from an adult with an advanced solid tumor such as melanoma, head and neck, liver or kidney cancer. The CDR3 spells CASSQALTGAGGNTIYF. DNA for the CDR3: TGTGCCAGCAGCCAAGCGTTGACAGGGGCAGGTGGAAACACCATATATTTT.